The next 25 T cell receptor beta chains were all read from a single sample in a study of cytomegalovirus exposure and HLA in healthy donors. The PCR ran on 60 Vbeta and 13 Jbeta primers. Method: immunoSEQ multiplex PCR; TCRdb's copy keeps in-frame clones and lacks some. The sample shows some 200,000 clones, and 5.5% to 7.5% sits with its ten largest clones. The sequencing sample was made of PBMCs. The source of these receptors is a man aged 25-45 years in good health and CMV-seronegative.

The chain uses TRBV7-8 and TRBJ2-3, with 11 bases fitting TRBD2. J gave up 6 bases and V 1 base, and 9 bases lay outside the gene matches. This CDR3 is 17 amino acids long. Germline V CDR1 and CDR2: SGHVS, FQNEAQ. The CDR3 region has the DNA TGTGCCAGCAGCTTAGTCCCTAGCGGGGGGCCCTACGATACGCAGTATTTT. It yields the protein CASSLVPSGGPYDTQYF.

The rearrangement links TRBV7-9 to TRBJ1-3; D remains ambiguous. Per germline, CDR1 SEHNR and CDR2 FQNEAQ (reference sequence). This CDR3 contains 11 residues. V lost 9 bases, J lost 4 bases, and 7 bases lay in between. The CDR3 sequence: CASREGNTIYF. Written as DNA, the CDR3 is TGTGCCAGTCGAGAGGGAAACACCATATATTTT. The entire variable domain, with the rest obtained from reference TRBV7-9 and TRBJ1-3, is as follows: DTGVSQNPRHKITKRGQNVTFRCDPISEHNRLYWYRQTLGQGPEFLTYFQNEAQLEKSRLLSDRFSAERPKGSFSTLEIQRTEQGDSAMYLCASREGNTIYFGEGSWLTVV.

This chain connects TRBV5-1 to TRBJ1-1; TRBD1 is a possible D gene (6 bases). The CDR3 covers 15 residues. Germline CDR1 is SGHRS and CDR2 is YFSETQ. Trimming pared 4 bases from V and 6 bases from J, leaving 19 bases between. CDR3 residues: CASSPGGGGNPEAFF. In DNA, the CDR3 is TGCGCCAGCAGCCCTGGAGGGGGGGGGAATCCTGAAGCTTTCTTT.

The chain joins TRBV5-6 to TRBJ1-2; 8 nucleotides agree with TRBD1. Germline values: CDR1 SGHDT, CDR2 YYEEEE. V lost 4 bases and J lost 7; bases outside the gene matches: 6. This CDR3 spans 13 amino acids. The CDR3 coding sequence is TGTGCCAGCAGCACGACAGGGGAGGGTGGCTACACCTTC. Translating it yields CASSTTGEGGYTF.

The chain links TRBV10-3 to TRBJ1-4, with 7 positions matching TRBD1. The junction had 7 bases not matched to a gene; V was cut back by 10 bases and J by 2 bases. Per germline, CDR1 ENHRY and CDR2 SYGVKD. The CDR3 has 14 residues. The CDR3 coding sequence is TGTGCCACCAACCCGACAGGGACTAATGAAAAACTGTTTTTT. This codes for CATNPTGTNEKLFF.

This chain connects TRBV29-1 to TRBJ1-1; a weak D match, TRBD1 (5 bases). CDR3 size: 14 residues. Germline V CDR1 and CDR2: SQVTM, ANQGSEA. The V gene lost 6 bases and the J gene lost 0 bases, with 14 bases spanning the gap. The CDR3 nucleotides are TGCAGCGTCCTGACAGAAGACATGAACACTGAAGCTTTCTTT. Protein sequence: CSVLTEDMNTEAFF. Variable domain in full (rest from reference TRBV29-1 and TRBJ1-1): SAVISQKPSRDICQRGTSLTIQCQVDSQVTMMFWYRQQPGQSLTLIATANQGSEATYESGFVIDKFPISRPNLTFSTLTVSNMSPEDSSIYLCSVLTEDMNTEAFFGQGTRLTVV.

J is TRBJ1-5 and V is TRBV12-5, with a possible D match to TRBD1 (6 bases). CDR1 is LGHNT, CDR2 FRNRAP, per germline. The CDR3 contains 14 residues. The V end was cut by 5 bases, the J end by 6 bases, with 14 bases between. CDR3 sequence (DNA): TGTGCTAGTGGTCTCGGATCCAGGGGTCAGCCCCAGCATTTT. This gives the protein CASGLGSRGQPQHF.

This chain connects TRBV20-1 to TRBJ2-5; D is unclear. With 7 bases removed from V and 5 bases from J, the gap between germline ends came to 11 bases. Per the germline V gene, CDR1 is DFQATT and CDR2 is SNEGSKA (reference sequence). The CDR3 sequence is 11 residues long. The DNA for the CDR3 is TGCAGTGTCGAGCACCGGGAGACCCAGTACTTC. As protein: CSVEHRETQYF.

CDR3 protein: CASSARSDRQIRYTF. CDR3 bases: TGTGCCAGCAGCGCAAGATCCGACCGACAGATACGCTACACCTTC. The chain uses TRBV2 and TRBJ1-2, with D perhaps matching TRBD1 (5 bases). Germline V gene lookup returns CDR1 SNHLY and CDR2 FYNNEI. The CDR3 extends over 15 amino acids. Trimming pared 6 bases from V and 9 bases from J, leaving 23 bases between.

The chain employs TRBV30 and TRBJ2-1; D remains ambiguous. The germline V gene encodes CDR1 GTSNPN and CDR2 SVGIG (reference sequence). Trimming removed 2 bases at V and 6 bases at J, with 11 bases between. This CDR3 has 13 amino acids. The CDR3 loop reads CAWSSFGLNEQFF. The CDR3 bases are TGTGCCTGGAGTAGCTTTGGGCTCAATGAGCAGTTCTTC.

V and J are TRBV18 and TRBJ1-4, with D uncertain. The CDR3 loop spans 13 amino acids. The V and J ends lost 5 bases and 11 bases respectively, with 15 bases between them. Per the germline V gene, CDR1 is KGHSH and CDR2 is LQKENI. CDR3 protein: CASSLPAGEKLFF. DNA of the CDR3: TGTGCCAGCTCATTGCCGGCCGGGGAGAAACTGTTTTTT.

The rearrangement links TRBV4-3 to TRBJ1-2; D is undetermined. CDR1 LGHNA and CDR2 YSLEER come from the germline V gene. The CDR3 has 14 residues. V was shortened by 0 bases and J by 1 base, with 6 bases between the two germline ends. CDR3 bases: TGCGCCAGCAGCCAAGAACGCGTTAACTATGGCTACACCTTC. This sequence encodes CASSQERVNYGYTF.

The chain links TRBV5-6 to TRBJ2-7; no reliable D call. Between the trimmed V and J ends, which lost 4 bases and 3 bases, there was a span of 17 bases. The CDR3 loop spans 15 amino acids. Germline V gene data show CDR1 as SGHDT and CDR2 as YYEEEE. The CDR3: CASSPVTVQDYEQYF. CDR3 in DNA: TGTGCCAGCAGCCCTGTAACTGTCCAGGACTACGAGCAGTACTTC.

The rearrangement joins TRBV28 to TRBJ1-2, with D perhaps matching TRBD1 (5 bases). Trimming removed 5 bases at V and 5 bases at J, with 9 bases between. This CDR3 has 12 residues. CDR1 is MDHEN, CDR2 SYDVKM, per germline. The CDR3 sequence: CASSPTVYGYTF. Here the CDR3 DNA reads TGTGCCAGCAGTCCGACAGTTTATGGCTACACCTTC.

The CDR3 DNA reads TGTGCCAGCAGCCCCTCCGGGAAGGAAGAAAAACTGTTTTTT. Residues: CASSPSGKEEKLFF. This sequence joins TRBV7-2 and TRBJ1-4; D not certain. Germline V lookup: CDR1 SGHTA, CDR2 FQGNSA. V gave up 5 bases and J gave up 8 bases, with 15 bases separating them. The CDR3 totals 14 residues. Complete variable domain (other parts from reference TRBV7-2 and TRBJ1-4): GAGVSQSPSNKVTEKGKDVELRCDPISGHTALYWYRQSLGQGLEFLIYFQGNSAPDKSGLPSDRFSAERTGGSVSTLTIQRTQQEDSAVYLCASSPSGKEEKLFFGSGTQLSVL.

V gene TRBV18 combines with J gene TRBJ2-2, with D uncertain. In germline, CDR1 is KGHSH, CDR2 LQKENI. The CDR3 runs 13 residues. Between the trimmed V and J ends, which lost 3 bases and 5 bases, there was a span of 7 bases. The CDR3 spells CASSPSVTGELFF. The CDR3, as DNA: TGTGCCAGCTCACCGAGCGTGACCGGGGAGCTGTTTTTT. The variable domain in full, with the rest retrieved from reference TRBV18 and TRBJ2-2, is NAGVMQNPRHLVRRRGQEARLRCSPMKGHSHVYWYRQLPEEGLKFMVYLQKENIIDESGMPKERFSAEFPKEGPSILRIQQVVRGDSAAYFCASSPSVTGELFFGEGSRLTVL.

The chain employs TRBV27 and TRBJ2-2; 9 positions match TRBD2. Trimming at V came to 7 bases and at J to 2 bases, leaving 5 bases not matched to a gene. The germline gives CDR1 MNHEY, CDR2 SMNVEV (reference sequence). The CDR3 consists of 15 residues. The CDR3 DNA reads TGTGCCAGCACCTTTAGCGGGGGAAACACCGGGGAGCTGTTTTTT. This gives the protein CASTFSGGNTGELFF.

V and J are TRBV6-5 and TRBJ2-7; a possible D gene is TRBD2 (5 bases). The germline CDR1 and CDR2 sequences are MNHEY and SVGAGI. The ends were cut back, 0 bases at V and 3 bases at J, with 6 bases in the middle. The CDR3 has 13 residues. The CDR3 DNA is TGTGCCAGCAGTTACTCTCGGGACTACGAGCAGTACTTC. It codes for CASSYSRDYEQYF.

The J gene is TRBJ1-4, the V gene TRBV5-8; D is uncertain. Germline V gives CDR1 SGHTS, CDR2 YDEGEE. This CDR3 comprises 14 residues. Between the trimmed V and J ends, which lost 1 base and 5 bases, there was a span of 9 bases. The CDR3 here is CASSLRRKNEKLFF. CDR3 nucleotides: TGTGCCAGCAGCTTGCGCAGGAAAAATGAAAAACTGTTTTTT.

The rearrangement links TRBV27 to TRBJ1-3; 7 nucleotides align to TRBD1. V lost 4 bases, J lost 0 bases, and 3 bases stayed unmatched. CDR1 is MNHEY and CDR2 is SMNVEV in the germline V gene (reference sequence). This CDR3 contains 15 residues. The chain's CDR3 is CASSSGQSSGNTIYF. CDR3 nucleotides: TGTGCCAGCAGTTCGGGACAGAGCTCTGGAAACACCATATATTTT.

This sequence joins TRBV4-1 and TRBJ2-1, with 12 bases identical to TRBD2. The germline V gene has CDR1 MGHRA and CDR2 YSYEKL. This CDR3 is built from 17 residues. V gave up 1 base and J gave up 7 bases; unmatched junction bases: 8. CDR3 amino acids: CASSQVGLAGGRNEQFF. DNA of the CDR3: TGCGCCAGCAGCCAAGTAGGGCTAGCGGGAGGGCGGAATGAGCAGTTCTTC.

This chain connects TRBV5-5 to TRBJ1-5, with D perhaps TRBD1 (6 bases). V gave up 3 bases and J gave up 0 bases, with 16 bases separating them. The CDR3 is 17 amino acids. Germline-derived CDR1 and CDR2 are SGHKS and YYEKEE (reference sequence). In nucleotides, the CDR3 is TGTGCCAGCAGCTGGTCAGGGGCCGCATTTAGCAATCAGCCCCAGCATTTT. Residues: CASSWSGAAFSNQPQHF. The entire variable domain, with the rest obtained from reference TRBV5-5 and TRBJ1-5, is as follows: DAGVTQSPTHLIKTRGQQVTLRCSPISGHKSVSWYQQVLGQGPQFIFQYYEKEERGRGNFPDRFSARQFPNYSSELNVNALLLGDSALYLCASSWSGAAFSNQPQHFGDGTRLSIL.

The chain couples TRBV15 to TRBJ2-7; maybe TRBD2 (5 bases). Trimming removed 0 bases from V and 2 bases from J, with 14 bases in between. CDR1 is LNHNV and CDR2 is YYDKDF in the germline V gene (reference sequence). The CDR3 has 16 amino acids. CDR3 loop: CATSRERGGPTYEQYF. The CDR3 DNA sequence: TGTGCCACCAGCAGAGAACGTGGCGGGCCGACCTACGAGCAGTACTTC.

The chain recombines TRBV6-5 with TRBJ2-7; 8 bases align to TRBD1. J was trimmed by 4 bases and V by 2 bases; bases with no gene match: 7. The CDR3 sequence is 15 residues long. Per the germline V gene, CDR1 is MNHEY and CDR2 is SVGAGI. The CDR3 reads CASSYETGGRYEQYF. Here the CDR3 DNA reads TGTGCCAGCAGTTACGAAACAGGGGGTAGGTACGAGCAGTACTTC.

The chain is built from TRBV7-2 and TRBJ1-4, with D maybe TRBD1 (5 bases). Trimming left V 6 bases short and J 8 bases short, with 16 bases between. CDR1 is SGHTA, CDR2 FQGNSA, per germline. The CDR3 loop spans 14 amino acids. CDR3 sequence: CASSYTRGGEKLFF. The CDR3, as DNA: TGTGCCAGCAGTTATACAAGGGGTGGGGAAAAACTGTTTTTT.